Following are 3 T cell receptor beta chains from one sample sequenced in a study of shared clonotypes between healthy human individuals. Positively selected for CCR7, the CD45RO-negative cells used as naive CD8 cells excluded terminally differentiated effector memory CD45RA+ cells. Profiled with immunoSEQ multiplex PCR; TCRdb holds only in-frame clones, not every one. This sample yields roughly 1,800,000 clones, of which about 95% are seen a single time; 0.95% to 1.5% belongs to the top ten. The sequenced sample was naive CD8+ T cells sorted from blood. The receptors were sampled from a man aged 18 to 35 in good health.

The chain employs TRBV7-9 and TRBJ2-5; a possible D gene is TRBD2 (6 bases). This CDR3 is built from 14 residues. The ends were cut back, 5 bases at V and 2 bases at J, with 12 bases in the middle. CDR1 and CDR2 from the germline V gene are SEHNR and FQNEAQ (reference sequence). CDR3 amino acids: CASSAVAGQETQYF. Here the CDR3 DNA reads TGTGCCAGCAGCGCAGTGGCGGGGCAAGAGACCCAGTACTTC.

The genes are TRBV11-2 and TRBJ1-1; 8 positions match TRBD1. The CDR3 is made up of 14 amino acids. The V gene end was trimmed by 8 bases and the J gene end by 0 bases; junction bases not matched to a gene: 5. The germline gives CDR1 SGHAT, CDR2 FQNNGV. This CDR3 is CASGQGIMNTEAFF. Written as DNA, the CDR3 is TGTGCCAGCGGACAGGGTATTATGAACACTGAAGCTTTCTTT.

The J gene is TRBJ2-7, the V gene TRBV4-3; perhaps D is TRBD1 or TRBD2 (5 bases each). The CDR3 runs to 15 residues. Germline V gene data show CDR1 as LGHNA and CDR2 as YSLEER. V dropped 0 bases and J dropped 4 bases, with 13 bases sitting between them. CDR3 residues: CASSQDMGPFYEQYF. The CDR3 DNA reads TGCGCCAGCAGCCAAGATATGGGACCTTTTTACGAGCAGTACTTC.